This T cell receptor beta chain was identified during a study of vaccination effects on CD4 cells after COVID-19. Study information: Peptide-pool stimulation followed by sequencing identified expanded antigen-specific CD4+ clonotypes in the ViraFEST assay. Early and late post-vaccination sampling was undertaken in a cohort of three convalescent patients. Relative to the second dose, post-vaccine samples were obtained a median of 72 days later.

When ten to eleven days of culture had elapsed, CD4+ T cells were isolated. This person's SARS-CoV-2 infection, confirmed by PCR, occurred between March and December 2020. Subjects were given two BNT162b2 or mRNA-1273 vaccine doses. V gave up 5 bases and J gave up 4 bases; unmatched junction bases: 7. This CDR3 is built from 15 residues. CDR1 is LNHDA, CDR2 SQIVND, per germline (reference sequence). The protocol was immunoSEQ multiplex PCR, while the TCRdb copy is restricted to in-frame clones and leaves out a portion. The sample contains 35,000 to 55,000 clones, just over 75% of which appear only once. About this clone: Its antigen is still unknown.

The rearrangement links TRBV19 to TRBJ2-5; 10 nucleotides align to TRBD1. Sequencing used CD4+ T cells from PBMCs cultured without peptide, obtained after COVID-19 vaccination. The receptor comes from a human donor who had a prior SARS-CoV-2 infection. CDR3 loop: CASSPRQGAGETQYF. The DNA for the CDR3 is TGTGCCAGTAGTCCACGACAGGGGGCGGGAGAGACCCAGTACTTC. The entire variable domain, with the rest obtained from reference TRBV19 and TRBJ2-5, is as follows: DGGITQSPKYLFRKEGQNVTLSCEQNLNHDAMYWYRQDPGQGLRLIYYSQIVNDFQKGDIAEGYSVSREKKESFPLTVTSAQKNPTAFYLCASSPRQGAGETQYFGPGTRLLVL.